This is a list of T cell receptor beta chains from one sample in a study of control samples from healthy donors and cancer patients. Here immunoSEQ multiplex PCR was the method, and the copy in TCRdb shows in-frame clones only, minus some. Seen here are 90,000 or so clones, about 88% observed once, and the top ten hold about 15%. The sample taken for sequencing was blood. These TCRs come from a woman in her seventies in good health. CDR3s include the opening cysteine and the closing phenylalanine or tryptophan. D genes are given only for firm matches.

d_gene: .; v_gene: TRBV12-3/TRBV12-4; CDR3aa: CASSPYSNQPQHF
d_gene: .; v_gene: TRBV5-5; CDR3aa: CASSPRRGPSAGNTIYF
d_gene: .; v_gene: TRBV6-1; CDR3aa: CASSEGQAAAEAFF
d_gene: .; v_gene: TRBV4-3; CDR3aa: CASSQDRRAQEKLFF
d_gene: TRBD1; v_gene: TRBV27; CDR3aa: CASSPIDRGTEAFF
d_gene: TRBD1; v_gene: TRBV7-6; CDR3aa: CASSFGPQSPQGAYEQYF
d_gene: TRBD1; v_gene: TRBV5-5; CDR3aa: CASSRLTGATNEKLFF
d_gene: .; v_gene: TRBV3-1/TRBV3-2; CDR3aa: CASSQVGQESTDTQYF
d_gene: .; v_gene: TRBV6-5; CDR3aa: CASSYSGQLINSPLHF
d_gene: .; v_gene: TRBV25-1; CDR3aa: CASSPPGDISGNTIYF
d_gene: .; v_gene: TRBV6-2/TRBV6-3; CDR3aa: CASSKLRGISYEQYF
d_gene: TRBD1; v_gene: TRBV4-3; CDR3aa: CASSRTGTGPAGANVLTF
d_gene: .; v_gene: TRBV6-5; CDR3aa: CASSYNGPTEGYTF
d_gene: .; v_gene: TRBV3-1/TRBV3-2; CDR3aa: CASSSSPPGLGEKLFF
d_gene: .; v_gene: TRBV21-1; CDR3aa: CASSKGKVIGGRNQPQHF
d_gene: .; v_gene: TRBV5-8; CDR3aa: CASSLGPQGGYTF
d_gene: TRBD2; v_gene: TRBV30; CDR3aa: CAWGRGEGRETQYF
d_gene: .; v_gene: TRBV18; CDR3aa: CASSPDSFTEAFF
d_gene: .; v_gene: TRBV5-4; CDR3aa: CASSQSGGTEAFF
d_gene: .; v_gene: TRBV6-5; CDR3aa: CASSYSIAPADTQYF
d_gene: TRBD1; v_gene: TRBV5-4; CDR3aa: CASSSGTGNYGYTF
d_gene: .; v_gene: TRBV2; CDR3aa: CASIEQGVKNTEAFF
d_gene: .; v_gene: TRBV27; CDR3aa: CASRLDGNYGYTF
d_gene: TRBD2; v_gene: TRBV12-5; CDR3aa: CASGLSSGSNEQFF
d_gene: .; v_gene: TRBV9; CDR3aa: CASSVTEGSYNEQFF
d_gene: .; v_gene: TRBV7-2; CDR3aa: CASSQGPGNYGYTF
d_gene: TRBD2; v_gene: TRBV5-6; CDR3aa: CASSSGLARYTDTQYF
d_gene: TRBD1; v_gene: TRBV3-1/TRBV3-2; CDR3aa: CASSDRDRAYNEQFF
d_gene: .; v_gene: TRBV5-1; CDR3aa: CASSPGNYEQYF
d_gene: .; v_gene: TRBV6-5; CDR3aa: CASRYSTTSVNEKLFF
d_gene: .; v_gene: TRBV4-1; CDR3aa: CASSQVGGRDRTKTYEQYF
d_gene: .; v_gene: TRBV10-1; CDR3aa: CASSESRGHQNTEAFF
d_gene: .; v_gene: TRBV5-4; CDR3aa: CASSSFEGKYGYTF
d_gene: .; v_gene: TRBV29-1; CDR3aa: CSRLFGQYYGYTF
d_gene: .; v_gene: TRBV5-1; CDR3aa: CASSSTTANYGYTF
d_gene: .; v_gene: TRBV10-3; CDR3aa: CAISGLANYGYTF
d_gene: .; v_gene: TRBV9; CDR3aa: CASSPRTSTDTQYF
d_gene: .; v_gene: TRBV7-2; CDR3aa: CASSKDSLRGKTQYF
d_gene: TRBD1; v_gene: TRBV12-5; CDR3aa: CASGSGQGAGVNTEAFF
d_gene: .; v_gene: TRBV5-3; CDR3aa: CARSCIEGRQYF
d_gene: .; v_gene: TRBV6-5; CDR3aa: CASSWGKTQYF
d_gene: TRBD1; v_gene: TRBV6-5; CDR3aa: CASSRGQGGYGYTF
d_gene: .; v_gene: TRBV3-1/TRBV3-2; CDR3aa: CASSQFGRYNEQFF
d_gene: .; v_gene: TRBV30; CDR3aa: CAWKGTEQTSSYNSPLHF
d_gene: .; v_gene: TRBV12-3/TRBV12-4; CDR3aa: CASSWGTGYTF
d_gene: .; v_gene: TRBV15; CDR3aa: CATSRDFNSGGYTF
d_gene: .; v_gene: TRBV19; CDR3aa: CASSPDGGANNSPLHF
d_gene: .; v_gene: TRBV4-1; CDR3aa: CASSQSFGTLSVNTIYF
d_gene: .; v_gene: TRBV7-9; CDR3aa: CASSLVPPGGTEAFF
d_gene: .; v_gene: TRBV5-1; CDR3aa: CASSLISGTYNEQFF
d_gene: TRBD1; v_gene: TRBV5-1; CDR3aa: CASSFGTGANSGNTIYF
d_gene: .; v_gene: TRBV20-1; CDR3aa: CSVIGDTEAFF